These T cell receptor beta chains were read from a single sample in a study of cytomegalovirus exposure and HLA in healthy donors. Method: immunoSEQ multiplex PCR; TCRdb's copy keeps in-frame clones and lacks some. The table shows about 130,000 clones, with 70% to 85% occurring only once. Sequencing input: PBMCs. Source of these receptors: a boy aged 2 to 10 in good health and CMV-seronegative. Both conserved end residues are part of each CDR3. The D gene is left open where the match is weak. Not all rows give a size; the values are once, few, many and, for expanded clones, a class.

J: TRBJ1-6; D: TRBD1; V: TRBV7-2; size: .; DNA: TGTGCCAGCAGCTTACTGGGGACAGGCCTTAATTCACCCCTCCACTTT; CDR3: CASSLLGTGLNSPLHF
J: TRBJ1-1; D: .; V: TRBV4-1; size: .; DNA: TGCGCCAGCAGCCAAGATGGGGGGGGGTACACTGAAGCTTTCTTT; CDR3: CASSQDGGGYTEAFF
J: TRBJ1-1; D: .; V: TRBV6-4; size: .; DNA: TGTGCCAGCAGTGACGGGAGAGGGGGAAACACTGAAGCTTTCTTT; CDR3: CASSDGRGGNTEAFF
J: TRBJ1-6; D: .; V: TRBV27; size: .; DNA: TGTGCCAGCAGTTTGGCGGACAGATATAATTCACCCCTCCACTTT; CDR3: CASSLADRYNSPLHF
J: TRBJ2-1; D: .; V: TRBV6-4; size: .; DNA: TGTGCCAGCAGTGACTCGGCAGGGGGGTACAATGAGCAGTTCTTC; CDR3: CASSDSAGGYNEQFF
J: TRBJ2-2; D: .; V: TRBV4-1; size: .; DNA: TGCGCCAGCAGCCAAGTTTCGGGTAACGGCGGGGAGCTGTTTTTT; CDR3: CASSQVSGNGGELFF
J: TRBJ2-2; D: .; V: TRBV6-6; size: .; DNA: TGTGCCAGCAGTTACGGGGCTGGGTTGTCCACCGGGGAGCTGTTTTTT; CDR3: CASSYGAGLSTGELFF
J: TRBJ2-3; D: TRBD2; V: TRBV6-6; size: .; DNA: TGTGCCAGCAGGTACGGGACTAGCGGATACACAGATACGCAGTATTTT; CDR3: CASRYGTSGYTDTQYF
J: TRBJ2-3; D: .; V: TRBV9; size: .; DNA: TGTGCCAGCAGCGGAACATCTAGCACAGATACGCAGTATTTT; CDR3: CASSGTSSTDTQYF
J: TRBJ2-7; D: TRBD1; V: TRBV5-6; size: .; DNA: TGTGCCAGCAGCTTTAAAAGGACAGGGGCGGACGAGCAGTACTTC; CDR3: CASSFKRTGADEQYF
J: TRBJ1-1; D: TRBD1; V: TRBV11-3; size: .; DNA: TGTGCCAGCAGCTCTACGACAGGGACTGAAGCTTTCTTT; CDR3: CASSSTTGTEAFF
J: TRBJ1-1; D: TRBD1; V: TRBV27; size: .; DNA: TGTGCCAGCAGTCCCTCAGGGGGCCGTTGGGCGATCGAATCGAACACTGAAGCTTTCTTT; CDR3: CASSPSGGRWAIESNTEAFF
J: TRBJ2-1; D: .; V: TRBV4-2; size: .; DNA: TGTGCCAGCAGCCAAGTGGAGGGAGAGGTCTACAATGAGCAGTTCTTC; CDR3: CASSQVEGEVYNEQFF
J: TRBJ2-1; D: TRBD2; V: TRBV2; size: once; DNA: TGTGCCAGCAGGGTAGCGGGGGGCTCCTACAATGAGCAGTTCTTC; CDR3: CASRVAGGSYNEQFF
J: TRBJ1-1; D: TRBD1; V: TRBV2; size: .; DNA: TGTGCCAGCAACCCCCAGGCAGGGGGAGCTTTCTTT; CDR3: CASNPQAGGAFF
J: TRBJ1-6; D: .; V: TRBV6-5; size: .; DNA: TGTGCCAGCAGCGGGAGCTCCTATAATTCACCCCTCCACTTT; CDR3: CASSGSSYNSPLHF
J: TRBJ1-5; D: TRBD1; V: TRBV19; size: .; DNA: TGTGCCAGTAGTTGGGGACAGCCTCGGGATCGCCAGCATTTT; CDR3: CASSWGQPRDRQHF
J: TRBJ1-4; D: .; V: TRBV12-5; size: few; DNA: TGTGCTAGTGGTTTTTGGGGGCGAGAAAAACTGTTTTTT; CDR3: CASGFWGREKLFF
J: TRBJ1-2; D: TRBD1; V: TRBV30; size: .; DNA: TGTGCCTGGAGGGGACAGCCCGACGTCTATGGCTACACCTTC; CDR3: CAWRGQPDVYGYTF
J: TRBJ1-2; D: TRBD1; V: TRBV6-5; size: .; DNA: TGTGCCAGCAGTTACTCGGGACAGGGGGAAGGCTACACCTTC; CDR3: CASSYSGQGEGYTF
J: TRBJ2-6; D: .; V: TRBV11-2; size: .; DNA: TGTGCCGGCAGCTTAGCAGGGGTCAGGGAACCTGGGGCCAACGTCCTGACTTTC; CDR3: CAGSLAGVREPGANVLTF
J: TRBJ2-1; D: .; V: TRBV13; size: .; DNA: TGTGCCAGCAGCTTAGAGGGGCAATACAATGAGCAGTTCTTC; CDR3: CASSLEGQYNEQFF
J: TRBJ1-1; D: .; V: TRBV6-5; size: .; DNA: TGTGCCAGCAGTTACTCGGCCAGGGTTACTGAAGCTTTCTTT; CDR3: CASSYSARVTEAFF
J: TRBJ2-2; D: .; V: TRBV12-5; size: .; DNA: TGTGCTAGTGGTTTATACGGGAACACCGGGGAGCTGTTTTTT; CDR3: CASGLYGNTGELFF
J: TRBJ2-1; D: .; V: TRBV5-6; size: .; DNA: TGTGCCAGCACCCTGCCCCTCAAGCCGGATGAGCAGTTCTTC; CDR3: CASTLPLKPDEQFF
J: TRBJ2-7; D: .; V: TRBV30; size: few; DNA: TGTGCCTGGAGTGTACGGGTAAGCGAGCAGTACTTC; CDR3: CAWSVRVSEQYF
J: TRBJ1-1; D: TRBD1; V: TRBV6-1; size: .; DNA: TGTGCCAGCAGTACACAGGGGCACACTGAAGCTTTCTTT; CDR3: CASSTQGHTEAFF
J: TRBJ1-1; D: .; V: TRBV5-1; size: .; DNA: TGCGCCAGCAGCTTGGGGAGGGGCACTGAAGCTTTCTTT; CDR3: CASSLGRGTEAFF
J: TRBJ1-1; D: TRBD1; V: TRBV19; size: .; DNA: TGTGCCAGTAGAACAGGGGACGGGAACACTGAAGCTTTCTTT; CDR3: CASRTGDGNTEAFF
J: TRBJ1-2; D: TRBD1; V: TRBV12-5; size: .; DNA: TGTGCTAGTGACCTTCCAGGGGGTAACGGCTACACCTTC; CDR3: CASDLPGGNGYTF
J: TRBJ2-2; D: TRBD1; V: TRBV5-1; size: .; DNA: TGCGCCGTCGGGACAGGGGATACCGGGGAGCTGTTTTTT; CDR3: CAVGTGDTGELFF
J: TRBJ1-5; D: .; V: TRBV18; size: .; DNA: TGTGCCAGCTCACCAGGACAGTCTAGCAATCAGCCCCAGCATTTT; CDR3: CASSPGQSSNQPQHF
J: TRBJ2-1; D: TRBD1; V: TRBV6-5; size: once; DNA: TGTGCCAGCAGCAATGCCGGGACAGGGCGGAATGAGCAGTTCTTC; CDR3: CASSNAGTGRNEQFF
J: TRBJ1-1; D: .; V: TRBV6-4; size: .; DNA: TGTGCCAGCAGTGAAGCGGCGAACACTGAAGCTTTCTTT; CDR3: CASSEAANTEAFF
J: TRBJ1-1; D: TRBD1; V: TRBV11-3; size: .; DNA: TGTGCCAGCAGCGCCAGGGGGAGGAGGGCCACTGAAGCTTTCTTT; CDR3: CASSARGRRATEAFF
J: TRBJ1-2; D: TRBD1; V: TRBV6-1; size: .; DNA: TGTGCCGGAGGGACAGCCTATGGCTACACCTTC; CDR3: CAGGTAYGYTF
J: TRBJ2-1; D: TRBD1; V: TRBV7-9; size: .; DNA: TGTGCCAGCAGCTTCCGGGACAGGGAGTTCTTC; CDR3: CASSFRDREFF
J: TRBJ1-5; D: .; V: TRBV5-6; size: .; DNA: TGTGCCAGCAGCTTAGAGGGAGGGGCAGATGGCAATCAGCCCCAGCATTTT; CDR3: CASSLEGGADGNQPQHF
J: TRBJ2-2; D: .; V: TRBV9; size: .; DNA: TGTGCCAGCAGCCGCGGGACCACCAACACCGGGGAGCTGTTTTTT; CDR3: CASSRGTTNTGELFF
J: TRBJ1-1; D: .; V: TRBV5-8; size: .; DNA: TGTGCCAGCAGCTTGGCCCGGGGGAGAAGCCTAAACACTGAAGCTTTCTTT; CDR3: CASSLARGRSLNTEAFF
J: TRBJ1-1; D: TRBD1; V: TRBV11-2; size: .; DNA: TGTGCCAGCAACTCAAGGCTGGGGACAGGGGAAGCTTTCTTT; CDR3: CASNSRLGTGEAFF
J: TRBJ1-4; D: TRBD1; V: TRBV13; size: .; DNA: TGTGCCAGCAGCCCCAGGGGGCGCTTAGCTAATGAAAAACTGTTTTTT; CDR3: CASSPRGRLANEKLFF